The next 5 T cell receptor beta chains were all read from a single sample in a study of shared clonotypes between healthy human individuals. Here immunoSEQ multiplex PCR was the method, and the copy in TCRdb shows in-frame clones only, minus some. The table records some 2,400,000 clones, more than 90% of them present only once. The sequenced sample consisted of naive CD4+ T cells sorted from blood. As to subset: CD45RA+ positively selected. These TCRs come from a man aged 18 to 30 in good health.

About this clone: The identical CDR3 is also encoded by other nucleotide sequences in the sample. This chain connects TRBV6-5 to TRBJ2-7, with 7 bases that match TRBD2. Germline CDR1 MNHEY, CDR2 SVGAGI. J gave up 2 bases and V 6 bases, and 7 bases lay outside the gene matches. The CDR3 loop spans 14 amino acids. CDR3 coding DNA: TGTGCCAGCAGCCTAACGGGGGGAGCCTACGAGCAGTACTTC. This codes for CASSLTGGAYEQYF.

This sequence joins TRBV29-1 and TRBJ1-5, with no clear D. CDR3 length: 16 residues. Trimming stripped 3 bases from V and 1 base from J, with 16 bases between. Germline V gene lookup returns CDR1 SQVTM and CDR2 ANQGSEA. The CDR3 region has the DNA TGCAGCGTTGATGGGAGAAACGGGATCAGCAATCAGCCCCAGCATTTT. Protein: CSVDGRNGISNQPQHF.

The V gene is TRBV15, the J gene TRBJ1-6, with D tentatively TRBD1 (6 bases). Per germline, CDR1 LNHNV and CDR2 YYDKDF (reference sequence). This CDR3 region has 15 residues. V shed 1 base and J shed 9 bases, with 13 bases lying between them. DNA of the CDR3: TGTGCCACCAGCAGAGCGGAACAACAGGGTTCACCCCTCCACTTT. It is translated as CATSRAEQQGSPLHF.

The rearrangement uses TRBV18 and TRBJ1-3; D is ambiguous. Germline CDR1 and CDR2: KGHSH and LQKENI. The CDR3 has 15 residues. V shed 3 bases and J shed 2 bases, with 11 bases lying between them. The CDR3 DNA reads as TGTGCCAGCTCACCTGGAGGCAGCACTGGAAACACCATATATTTT. Residues: CASSPGGSTGNTIYF.

V gene TRBV29-1 combines with J gene TRBJ2-2, with a possible D match to TRBD1 (6 bases). The CDR3 runs to 14 residues. V lost 5 bases, J lost 4 bases, and 14 bases lay in between. The germline CDR1 and CDR2 sequences are SQVTM and ANQGSEA. DNA of the CDR3: TGCAGCGTTCCGGACGGACAGCCCACCGGGGAGCTGTTTTTT. Translating it yields CSVPDGQPTGELFF.